The 28 T cell receptor beta chains below were found in one sample sequenced in a study of T cells in localized non-small cell lung cancer. Method: immunoSEQ multiplex PCR; TCRdb's copy keeps in-frame clones and lacks some. The sample has roughly 76,000 clones; about three quarters are singletons. Sequences were derived from PBMCs, sampled before any cancer treatment. The source of these receptors is a man aged 35-75 years with stage II squamous cell lung carcinoma.

The gene calls are TRBV11-2 and TRBJ1-1; 8 bases agree with TRBD1. This CDR3 is built from 15 residues. V lost 4 bases to trimming and J lost 1 base; unmatched junction nucleotides: 5. Germline V CDR1 and CDR2: SGHAT, FQNNGV. The CDR3 nucleotides are TGTGCCAGCAGCTCCCAGGGGGCTAAGAACACTGAAGCTTTCTTT. Translation: CASSSQGAKNTEAFF.

This clone was counted a few times. In nucleotides, the CDR3 is TGTGCCAGCAGCTTGAATACGGAGGAGCAGTTCTTC. As protein: CASSLNTEEQFF. The rearrangement uses TRBV7-2 and TRBJ2-1; no clear D gene. CDR3 length equals 12 residues. The germline V gene has CDR1 SGHTA and CDR2 FQGNSA. V lost 3 bases and J 10 bases, leaving 10 bases between the germline ends.

As for this clone: Germline is not matched at one junction end, which may reflect a read error. The rearrangement joins TRBV28 to TRBJ2-7, with D possibly TRBD2 on 5 matching bases. Germline CDR1 is MDHEN and CDR2 is SYDVKM. This CDR3 is 12 amino acids long. The CDR3 sequence is CASSLGRLAPNF. CDR3 coding DNA: TGTGCCAGCAGTTTAGGTCGCTTAGCGCCCAACTTC.

V usage is TRBV28 and J usage is TRBJ2-7; 8 bases agree with TRBD1. The CDR3 runs to 14 residues. Trimming cost V 6 bases and J 6 bases; bases outside gene matches: 10. CDR1 is MDHEN and CDR2 is SYDVKM in the germline V gene. Here the CDR3 reads CASSAGGQGVEQYF. The DNA for the CDR3 is TGTGCCAGCAGCGCCGGCGGACAGGGTGTCGAGCAGTACTTC.

This clone was seen ten or more times. The rearrangement uses TRBV4-1 and TRBJ1-2; 10 nucleotides match TRBD1. Germline V gene data show CDR1 as MGHRA and CDR2 as YSYEKL. The ends lost 4 bases at V and 4 bases at J; junction bases unmatched: 6. This CDR3 region has 15 residues. The CDR3 loop reads CASSPRQGASYGYTF. CDR3 DNA: TGCGCCAGCAGCCCGAGACAGGGGGCGAGCTATGGCTACACCTTC.

J is TRBJ2-1 and V is TRBV5-4; TRBD2 aligns across 7 bases. The CDR3 has 17 residues. The V segment lost 4 bases and the J segment 7 bases; nucleotides outside the gene matches: 17. CDR1 and CDR2 from the germline V gene are SGHNT and YYREEE (reference sequence). The CDR3 is CASSPKGGLAEANEQFF. CDR3 bases: TGTGCCAGCAGCCCTAAAGGAGGGCTAGCGGAGGCGAATGAGCAGTTCTTC.

The rearrangement joins TRBV19 to TRBJ1-1; D gene uncertain. The CDR3 totals 14 residues. CDR1 and CDR2 from the germline V gene are LNHDA and SQIVND (reference sequence). The germline V and J ends were trimmed by 5 bases and 6 bases, with 16 bases remaining between them. The CDR3 DNA reads TGTGCCAGTAGTGACGGACGGCGGAGCGCTGAAGCTTTCTTT. Amino acid sequence: CASSDGRRSAEAFF.

This chain uses TRBV7-9 with TRBJ1-2, with TRBD1 identical over 8 bases. Germline CDR1 SEHNR, CDR2 FQNEAQ (reference sequence). Trimming at V came to 5 bases and at J to 5 bases, leaving 7 bases not matched to a gene. This CDR3 comprises 14 residues. The chain's CDR3 is CASSVSGGGYGYTF. The DNA of the CDR3 is TGTGCCAGCAGCGTATCAGGGGGCGGGTATGGCTACACCTTC. Full variable domain (rest looked up from reference TRBV7-9 and TRBJ1-2): DTGVSQNPRHKITKRGQNVTFRCDPISEHNRLYWYRQTLGQGPEFLTYFQNEAQLEKSRLLSDRFSAERPKGSFSTLEIQRTEQGDSAMYLCASSVSGGGYGYTFGSGTRLTVV.

The V and J genes are TRBV2 and TRBJ2-1; D remains ambiguous. This CDR3 spans 13 amino acids. Germline V lookup: CDR1 SNHLY, CDR2 FYNNEI. V was trimmed by 2 bases and J by 3 bases, leaving 5 bases between them. The CDR3 sequence: CASSERYYNEQFF. The CDR3 nucleotides are TGTGCCAGCAGTGAAAGATACTACAATGAGCAGTTCTTC.

The J gene is TRBJ2-1, the V gene TRBV5-1, with D perhaps matching TRBD1 (6 bases). CDR1 is SGHRS and CDR2 is YFSETQ in the germline V gene. V lost 0 bases and J lost 9, with 10 bases in between. This CDR3 comprises 13 residues. CDR3 sequence: CASSLAVGAEQFF. The CDR3 DNA is TGCGCCAGCAGCTTGGCGGTGGGGGCTGAGCAGTTCTTC.

The chain employs TRBV7-9 and TRBJ2-7, with no clear D. The germline V gene encodes CDR1 SEHNR and CDR2 FQNEAQ (reference sequence). V was clipped by 5 bases and J by 1 base, with 9 bases between them. This CDR3 is 13 amino acids long. CDR3 in DNA: TGTGCCAGCAGCCTTATAGGTTCCTACGAGCAGTACTTC. Its protein is CASSLIGSYEQYF.

This clone occurred a few times. This chain joins TRBV7-2 and TRBJ2-7; D is possibly TRBD1 (6 bases). The CDR3 extends over 16 amino acids. Germline V CDR1 and CDR2: SGHTA, FQGNSA. Trimming took 4 bases from V and 6 from J, leaving 22 bases between them. DNA for the CDR3: TGTGCCAGCAGCTCGTGGGGTGGGGGCCCCCGGGGCGAGCAGTACTTC. It codes for CASSSWGGGPRGEQYF.

This clone was picked up one time. The V gene is TRBV11-2, the J gene TRBJ2-1, with D perhaps being TRBD1 or TRBD2 (5 bases each). V shed 6 bases and J shed 6 bases, with 15 bases lying between them. Germline V gene sequence: CDR1 SGHAT, CDR2 FQNNGV. This CDR3 contains 14 residues. The CDR3 loop is CASRPGAVINEQFF. CDR3 nucleotides: TGTGCCAGCAGGCCCGGGGCAGTTATCAATGAGCAGTTCTTC.

The rearrangement joins TRBV5-1 to TRBJ2-2; 12 bases align to TRBD2. The CDR3 runs to 16 residues. The V and J ends lost 3 bases and 4 bases, in that order; junction bases with no gene match: 4. CDR1 is SGHRS, CDR2 YFSETQ, per germline. The CDR3 reads CASSSTSGRVTGELFF. CDR3 DNA: TGCGCCAGCAGCTCGACTAGCGGGAGAGTCACCGGGGAGCTGTTTTTT.

The chain links TRBV7-9 to TRBJ2-2, with D hard to call. The CDR3 is made up of 16 amino acids. CDR1 SEHNR and CDR2 FQNEAQ come from the germline V gene (reference sequence). Trimming removed 1 base from V and 3 bases from J, with 12 bases in between. CDR3 protein: CASSLESPEDTGELFF. In DNA form, the CDR3 reads TGTGCCAGCAGCTTAGAAAGCCCAGAGGACACCGGGGAGCTGTTTTTT.

The V call is TRBV28, the J call TRBJ1-5; D is unclear. Trimming took off 2 bases at V and 11 bases at J, with 13 bases between the two ends. Per the germline V gene, CDR1 is MDHEN and CDR2 is SYDVKM. The CDR3 extends over 13 amino acids. The CDR3 reads CASSLGRTSAQHF. CDR3 bases: TGTGCCAGCAGTTTAGGACGGACCTCAGCCCAGCATTTT.

This chain uses TRBV2 with TRBJ2-7; unclear D gene. Trimming cost V 3 bases and J 2 bases, with 5 bases left between them. This CDR3 has 12 amino acids. The germline V gene encodes CDR1 SNHLY and CDR2 FYNNEI. CDR3 sequence reads: CASSERTYEQYF. The CDR3 DNA sequence: TGTGCCAGCAGTGAGAGGACCTACGAGCAGTACTTC.

The rearrangement joins TRBV7-9 to TRBJ1-4; weak D call: TRBD1 (6 bases). Germline V lookup: CDR1 SEHNR, CDR2 FQNEAQ (reference sequence). V was trimmed by 5 bases and J by 5 bases, leaving 12 bases between them. The CDR3 extends over 14 amino acids. The CDR3 nucleotides read TGTGCCAGCAGCACGACAGGACTGAATGAAAAACTGTTTTTT. It codes for CASSTTGLNEKLFF.

This chain uses TRBV11-2 with TRBJ2-5, with D maybe TRBD1 (5 bases). Germline CDR1 and CDR2: SGHAT and FQNNGV. The CDR3 spans 17 residues. The germline V and J ends were trimmed by 5 bases and 1 base, with 20 bases remaining between them. The CDR3 spells CASSPKEDQGPQETQYF. CDR3 nucleotides: TGTGCCAGCAGCCCAAAAGAGGACCAGGGCCCCCAAGAGACCCAGTACTTC.

This chain links TRBV12-2 with TRBJ1-2. TRBV12-2 is termed a pseudogene. The CDR3 covers 16 residues. The CDR3, as DNA: TGTGCAAGTCGCGTACAGAGACGGGGTCGAGACTATGGCTACACCTTC. Protein product: CASRVQRRGRDYGYTF.

V is TRBV10-3 and J is TRBJ2-1; 10 bases agree with TRBD2. Trimming cost V 7 bases and J 1 base; bases outside gene matches: 4. Germline CDR1 and CDR2: ENHRY and SYGVKD. This CDR3 has 15 residues. The CDR3: CAINGLAESYNEQFF. CDR3 coding DNA: TGTGCCATCAATGGACTAGCGGAGTCCTACAATGAGCAGTTCTTC.

V is TRBV28 and J is TRBJ1-4; D remains ambiguous. V dropped 2 bases and J dropped 8 bases, with 15 bases sitting between them. CDR3 length equals 15 residues. Germline assignment: CDR1 MDHEN and CDR2 SYDVKM. As DNA, the CDR3 is TGTGCCAGCAGTTTACCGGGCGGGCTAGGGGAAAAACTGTTTTTT. It is translated as CASSLPGGLGEKLFF.

In its sample, this clone was seen once. This sequence joins TRBV28 and TRBJ1-2; D uncertain. The V and J ends lost 5 bases and 4 bases respectively, with 11 bases between them. Germline V gene sequence: CDR1 MDHEN, CDR2 SYDVKM. The CDR3 is made up of 13 amino acids. CDR3 loop: CASSGGRPYGYTF. For the CDR3, the DNA is TGTGCCAGCAGTGGAGGACGTCCCTATGGCTACACCTTC.

This rearrangement joins TRBV18 to TRBJ2-5; TRBD1 agrees at 10 bases. The CDR3 consists of 15 residues. V gave up 2 bases and J gave up 3 bases; unmatched junction bases: 3. The germline CDR1 and CDR2 sequences are KGHSH and LQKENI. Here the CDR3 DNA reads TGTGCCAGCTCACCAAGGACAGGGGGTGAAGAGACCCAGTACTTC. Amino acid sequence: CASSPRTGGEETQYF.

This clone was recorded a few times. The V and J genes are TRBV28 and TRBJ2-2; TRBD1 aligns across 8 bases. Germline CDR1 is MDHEN and CDR2 is SYDVKM. The CDR3 is 18 residues long. With V trimmed by 3 bases and J by 0 bases, 9 bases remained unmatched. The CDR3 here is CASSFLSGRGPNTGELFF. The CDR3 region has the DNA TGTGCCAGCAGTTTTTTGAGCGGCAGGGGGCCGAACACCGGGGAGCTGTTTTTT.

This clone was counted once. The chain uses TRBV6-6 and TRBJ2-7; TRBD2 matches at 7 bases. Germline CDR1 MNHNY, CDR2 SVGAGI (reference sequence). The CDR3 runs 15 residues. The junction had 9 bases not matched to a gene; V was cut back by 5 bases and J by 2 bases. The CDR3 spells CASSGRGAGAYEQYF. The CDR3 DNA reads TGTGCCAGCAGTGGCCGGGGCGCGGGGGCCTACGAGCAGTACTTC.

The chain has TRBV29-1 and TRBJ2-2; 9 bases agree with TRBD1. The CDR3 extends over 15 amino acids. Germline CDR1 SQVTM, CDR2 ANQGSEA. V trimming: 6 bases; J trimming: 4 bases; junction bases outside the gene matches: 9. CDR3 residues: CSVLPGQGVTGELFF. CDR3 bases: TGCAGCGTCCTGCCGGGACAGGGAGTCACCGGGGAGCTGTTTTTT.

The J gene is TRBJ1-2, the V gene TRBV19; D unresolved. V was trimmed by 0 bases and J by 4 bases, leaving 18 bases between them. In germline, CDR1 is LNHDA, CDR2 SQIVND (reference sequence). There are 17 residues in the CDR3. CDR3 sequence reads: CASSIEHGRPIPYGYTF. The CDR3 nucleotides are TGTGCCAGTAGTATAGAGCACGGCAGGCCAATCCCCTATGGCTACACCTTC.